This TCR beta chain derives from a study of T-cell memory formation after mild COVID-19. After 5'RACE with constant-segment primers, TCR alpha and TCR beta cDNA libraries carrying sample barcodes and UMIs were obtained. TCRdb analysed the 5' RACE reads with MiXCR anew, one entry per CDR3 protein. The table lists approximately 100,000 distinct CDR3 sequences, around 10% of them singletons, with approximately 40% in the top ten. In the case of this clonotype: The antigen remains undetermined.

Study-wide results and caveats: For contracting clones, CD4+ ones sat mainly in CM and EM, CD8+ in EMRA.

The sequence was obtained from a man aged 18 to 30 who had mild COVID-19 (a few samples of this study predate the infection). Cell type and time point are not known. Sequencing used PBMCs or a T cell subset sorted from them (not recorded which).

CDR3 loop: CATQLGHLLTDTQYF. CDR3 nucleotides: TGTGCTACTCAGTTGGGCCATCTCCTCACAGATACGCAGTATTTT. This chain uses TRBV6-6 with TRBJ2-3; D gene unclear. Germline CDR1 reads MNHNY; CDR2 reads SVGAGI (reference sequence). CDR3 length equals 15 residues.